This passage covers 4 T cell receptor beta chains from one sample sequenced in a study of T-cell reconstitution after alpha-beta-depleted transplantation in children (dated by TCRdb to about 2016). What the treatment or condition label conveys for this sample: allogeneic hematopoietic cell transplantation with graft depleted of TCRalphabeta T cells and CD19 B cells. The library was made by PCR. The instrument was an Illumina HiSeq 2500. Molecular barcoding was employed in the preparation of TCR libraries, with unique molecular identifiers being used to normalize TCRbeta repertoire quantification. TCRdb handled the public reads itself, with Q25 trimming in fastp and clone calling in MiXCR, and kept productive beta chains. For every CDR3 protein sequence, its rows merge into one entry that carries the most common genes and DNA. For this sample there are over 200,000 distinct CDR3 sequences; about a tenth appear just once. The ten biggest clones cover roughly 27% of the sample.

Source: PBMCs, taken before TCRalphabeta/CD19-depleted stem cell transplant. These receptors all stem from a child less than two years old with acute myeloid leukemia, due to receive a stem cell transplant.

This clonotype was detected many times. J is TRBJ2-3 and V is TRBV4-3; 7 nucleotides agree with TRBD2. This CDR3 contains 16 residues. J lost 3 bases, V lost 1 base, and 7 bases had no gene match. Germline loops: CDR1 LGHNA, CDR2 YSLEER. CDR3 nucleotides: TGCGCCAGCAGCCAAGTTCGGGGGAGGGCTACAGATACGCAGTATTTT. Translation: CASSQVRGRATDTQYF.

Remarks on this clonotype: A read error is possible here, since a much larger clone lies one base away. The rearrangement links TRBV7-2 to TRBJ2-1; D uncertain. Germline-derived CDR1 and CDR2 are SGHTA and FQGNSA. V was cut by 1 base and J by 6 bases, with 7 bases left in between. This CDR3 is built from 13 residues. CDR3 DNA sequence: TGTGCCAGCAGCTTAGGGATGGTCAATGAGCAGTTCTTC. Protein product: CASSLGMVNEQFF. Combining the CDR3 with reference TRBV7-2 and TRBJ2-1 gives the whole variable domain GAGVSQSPSNKVTEKGKDVELRCDPISGHTALYWYRQSLGQGLEFLIYFQGNSAPDKSGLPSDRFSAERTGGSVSTLTIQRTQQEDSAVYLCASSLGMVNEQFFGPGTRLTVL.

This clonotype was seen ten or more times. In DNA, the CDR3 is TGTGCCAGCAGCGTAGAACTAGCCCGGAGCAATGAGCAGTTCTTC. Its translation: CASSVELARSNEQFF. The J gene is TRBJ2-1, the V gene TRBV9; maybe TRBD2 (6 bases). CDR1 and CDR2 (germline): SGDLS, YYNGEE. The CDR3 contains 15 residues. The V gene lost 0 bases and the J gene lost 6 bases, with 13 bases spanning the gap.

Turning to this clonotype: A read error is possible here, since a much larger clone lies one base away. This rearrangement joins TRBV27 to TRBJ1-5, with D unclear. Germline CDR1 and CDR2: MNHEY and SMNVEV (reference sequence). The CDR3 is 12 amino acids. The chain's CDR3 is CASSSFNQPRHF. The CDR3 nucleotides are TGTGCCAGCAGTTCTTTCAATCAGCCCCGGCATTTT.